Each of the 18 T cell receptor beta chains below was sequenced from the same sample in a study of cytomegalovirus exposure and HLA in healthy donors. The PCR used 60 Vbeta and 13 Jbeta primers. Clones were read by immunoSEQ multiplex PCR, and TCRdb kept only the in-frame ones, dropping some. This repertoire shows 75,000 to 90,000 clones, 70% to 85% found once; its top ten account for roughly 12%. Input material: PBMCs. These receptors were taken from a human donor in good health.

This chain uses TRBV7-9 with TRBJ1-2; the D gene is possibly TRBD1 (6 bases). The CDR3 contains 16 residues. V lost 6 bases and J lost 5, with 22 bases in between. Germline CDR1 is SEHNR and CDR2 is FQNEAQ (reference sequence). Here the CDR3 DNA reads TGTGCCAGCAGTAATAGTACAGCAGGGGCGCGTTATGGCTACACCTTC. Translating it yields CASSNSTAGARYGYTF.

This rearrangement joins TRBV29-1 to TRBJ2-5, with a weak D call TRBD2 (6 bases). The CDR3 has 12 amino acids. The germline V gene has CDR1 SQVTM and CDR2 ANQGSEA. Trimming removed 5 bases from V and 2 bases from J, with 9 bases in between. The CDR3 region is CSVFGGQETQYF. CDR3 DNA: TGCAGCGTTTTCGGAGGGCAAGAGACCCAGTACTTC.

The rearrangement uses TRBV29-1 and TRBJ2-3; TRBD2 aligns across 7 bases. The CDR3 loop spans 14 amino acids. Germline CDR1 and CDR2: SQVTM and ANQGSEA. Trimming cost V 3 bases and J 4 bases; bases outside gene matches: 7. The CDR3 is CSVEMVAGADTQYF. In nucleotides, the CDR3 is TGCAGCGTTGAGATGGTGGCGGGGGCAGATACGCAGTATTTT.

The genes are TRBV27 and TRBJ1-2; D is perhaps TRBD1 (5 bases). The CDR3 extends over 14 amino acids. Germline V gene lookup returns CDR1 MNHEY and CDR2 SMNVEV (reference sequence). With 3 bases removed from V and 5 bases from J, the gap between germline ends came to 13 bases. The CDR3 region has the DNA TGTGCCAGCAGTTTTGTCGGGACTCCTTATGGCTACACCTTC. Amino acid sequence: CASSFVGTPYGYTF.

This clone was counted many times. The rearrangement links TRBV5-1 to TRBJ2-1; 9 bases are a match to TRBD1. Per germline, CDR1 SGHRS and CDR2 YFSETQ. The CDR3 has 17 residues. The junction had 12 bases not matched to a gene; V was cut back by 8 bases and J by 0 bases. The CDR3 DNA reads as TGCGCCAGTTTCATCGGGACAGGGCCGAGCTCCTACAATGAGCAGTTCTTC. As protein: CASFIGTGPSSYNEQFF. Drawing the rest from reference TRBV5-1 and TRBJ2-1, the complete variable domain is KAGVTQTPRYLIKTRGQQVTLSCSPISGHRSVSWYQQTPGQGLQFLFEYFSETQRNKGNFPGRFSGRQFSNSRSEMNVSTLELGDSALYLCASFIGTGPSSYNEQFFGPGTRLTVL.

V gene TRBV11-3 combines with J gene TRBJ2-1; TRBD1 might be the D (7 bases). V lost 5 bases and J 4 bases, leaving 21 bases between the germline ends. There are 17 residues in the CDR3. Germline CDR1 and CDR2: SGHNT and YENEEA. CDR3 nucleotide sequence: TGTGCCAGCAGCGAGGGGGGATGGGCAGGGGGATACAATGAGCAGTTCTTC. Its translation: CASSEGGWAGGYNEQFF.

The gene calls are TRBV4-1 and TRBJ2-3; TRBD2 aligns across 12 bases. The V and J ends lost 4 bases and 5 bases, in that order; junction bases with no gene match: 13. The length of the CDR3 is 18 residues. The germline gives CDR1 MGHRA, CDR2 YSYEKL. The CDR3, as DNA: TGCGCCAGCAGCCGTACTAGCGGGGGGCCCCCCACACAAGATACGCAGTATTTT. This encodes CASSRTSGGPPTQDTQYF.

The chain carries TRBV19 and TRBJ1-6; TRBD1 aligns across 7 bases. The CDR3 length is 14 residues. Germline V gene data show CDR1 as LNHDA and CDR2 as SQIVND (reference sequence). After removal of 7 bases from V and 7 bases from J, the junction contained 7 bases not matched to a gene. The CDR3 spells CASTFRGSNSPLHF. For the CDR3, the DNA is TGTGCCAGTACCTTCAGGGGGTCGAATTCACCCCTCCACTTT.

The V and J genes are TRBV7-9 and TRBJ2-1, with 7 bases fitting TRBD2. This CDR3 has 16 amino acids. Looked up from germline, CDR1 is SEHNR and CDR2 is FQNEAQ (reference sequence). Losses at the gene ends were 1 base for V and 8 bases for J; bases not matched to a gene: 11. CDR3 coding DNA: TGTGCCAGCAGCTTAGGGGACTATGGTGTTTTGGATGAGCAGTTCTTC. It encodes CASSLGDYGVLDEQFF.

Turning to this clone: A junction boundary mismatches the germline segment, possibly from a read error. This chain uses TRBV7-7 with TRBJ2-6, with D tentatively TRBD1 (5 bases). Germline V CDR1 and CDR2: SSHAT, FNYEAQ (reference sequence). The CDR3 contains 19 residues. This CDR3 is CASSLFQAGSASGANVLTF. The DNA for the CDR3 is TGTGCTAGCAGCTTATTTCAGGCAGGGTCGGCTTCTGGGGCCAACGTCCTGACTTTC.

This chain joins TRBV19 and TRBJ2-7, with 9 bases lining up with TRBD2. The germline V gene encodes CDR1 LNHDA and CDR2 SQIVND (reference sequence). J lost 7 bases, V lost 1 base, and 2 bases had no gene match. CDR3 length: 13 amino acids. CDR3 coding DNA: TGTGCCAGTAGTATAGGGCTAGCGGGGGAGCAGTACTTC. Its protein is CASSIGLAGEQYF.

This clone was seen just once. The rearrangement links TRBV5-4 to TRBJ2-5; a weak D match, TRBD1 (6 bases). Germline loops: CDR1 SGHNT, CDR2 YYREEE (reference sequence). Between the trimmed V and J ends, which lost 0 bases and 5 bases, there was a span of 14 bases. This CDR3 has 15 residues. In DNA form, the CDR3 reads TGTGCCAGCAGCTTGGTCGGCAGGGGACGGGAGACCCAGTACTTC. Translating it yields CASSLVGRGRETQYF.

This chain uses TRBV18 with TRBJ2-7; TRBD2 is a possible D gene (6 bases). Deletions cut 6 bases from V and 2 bases from J, with 11 bases between. The CDR3 is made up of 13 amino acids. The V gene's germline CDR1 is KGHSH and CDR2 LQKENI. The CDR3 region has the DNA TGTGCCAGCTCCAGGGAGGCGGCCTACGAGCAGTACTTC. Amino acid sequence: CASSREAAYEQYF.

The chain links TRBV30 to TRBJ1-5, with 7 positions matching TRBD1. Germline lookup yields CDR1 GTSNPN and CDR2 SVGIG (reference sequence). This CDR3 has 15 residues. V was pared by 1 base and J by 2 bases, with 5 bases of the junction left unmatched. This CDR3 reads CAWSDGTVGNQPQHF. The CDR3 nucleotides are TGTGCCTGGAGTGATGGGACAGTAGGCAATCAGCCCCAGCATTTT.

V is TRBV6-5 and J is TRBJ2-5; 11 bases map to TRBD1. This CDR3 spans 14 amino acids. The V and J ends lost 7 bases and 4 bases, in that order; junction bases with no gene match: 5. CDR1 is MNHEY and CDR2 is SVGAGI in the germline V gene. Here the CDR3 DNA reads TGTGCCAGCAAACGGACAGGGGGCTTAGAGACCCAGTACTTC. Its translation is CASKRTGGLETQYF.

The chain links TRBV5-4 to TRBJ2-1, with a possible D match to TRBD1 (6 bases). The V gene's germline CDR1 is SGHNT and CDR2 YYREEE (reference sequence). The CDR3 is made up of 14 amino acids. V was trimmed by 4 bases and J by 6 bases, leaving 14 bases between them. CDR3 sequence (DNA): TGTGCCAGCAGCACCGGACAGTCCCGCAATGAGCAGTTCTTC. Its translation: CASSTGQSRNEQFF.

The chain couples TRBV5-1 to TRBJ1-1, with TRBD1 as a possible D gene (5 bases). V was trimmed by 4 bases and J by 6 bases, leaving 16 bases between them. The CDR3 loop spans 14 amino acids. Germline V gene sequence: CDR1 SGHRS, CDR2 YFSETQ. The CDR3: CASSRGGGLAEAFF. For the CDR3, the DNA is TGCGCCAGCAGCCGTGGTGGGGGGTTGGCTGAAGCTTTCTTT. The whole variable domain, remainder taken from reference TRBV5-1 and TRBJ1-1, is KAGVTQTPRYLIKTRGQQVTLSCSPISGHRSVSWYQQTPGQGLQFLFEYFSETQRNKGNFPGRFSGRQFSNSRSEMNVSTLELGDSALYLCASSRGGGLAEAFFGQGTRLTVV.

The CDR3 sequence is CASGALLRDTQYF. CDR3 sequence (DNA): TGTGCCAGCGGCGCCCTTTTGAGGGATACGCAGTATTTT. The J gene is TRBJ2-3, the V gene TRBV2; D remains ambiguous. V lost 8 bases, J lost 6 bases, and 15 bases lay in between. The CDR3 has 13 residues. Germline-derived CDR1 and CDR2 are SNHLY and FYNNEI. Combining the CDR3 with reference TRBV2 and TRBJ2-3 gives the whole variable domain EPEVTQTPSHQVTQMGQEVILRCVPISNHLYFYWYRQILGQKVEFLVSFYNNEISEKSEIFDDQFSVERPDGSNFTLKIRSTKLEDSAMYFCASGALLRDTQYFGPGTRLTVL.